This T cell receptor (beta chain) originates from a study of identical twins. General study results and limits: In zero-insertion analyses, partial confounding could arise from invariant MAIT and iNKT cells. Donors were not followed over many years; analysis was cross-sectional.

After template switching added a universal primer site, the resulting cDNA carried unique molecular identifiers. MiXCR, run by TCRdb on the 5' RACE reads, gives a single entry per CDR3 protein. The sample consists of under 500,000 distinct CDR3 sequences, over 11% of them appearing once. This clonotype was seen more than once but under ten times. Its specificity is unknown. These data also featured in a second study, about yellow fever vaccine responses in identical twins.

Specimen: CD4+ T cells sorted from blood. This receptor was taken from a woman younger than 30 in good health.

CDR3 residues: CASSVGPGEYNEQFF. In DNA form, the CDR3 reads TGTGCCAGCAGCGTAGGGCCAGGGGAATACAATGAGCAGTTCTTC. V and J are TRBV9 and TRBJ2-1; D is perhaps TRBD1 (6 bases). Germline loops: CDR1 SGDLS, CDR2 YYNGEE. The V and J ends lost 0 bases and 4 bases respectively, with 11 bases between them. CDR3 size: 15 residues.